Listed below are T cell receptor beta chains from one sample, sequenced in a study of blood T cell repertoires in COVID-19. Clones were read by immunoSEQ multiplex PCR, and TCRdb kept only the in-frame ones, dropping some. The repertoire includes under 350,000 clones, about 85% of them detected once, and about an eighth sits in the top ten. The sample consisted of peripheral blood. The receptors were gathered from a human donor in a cohort sampled during active COVID-19. CDR3s include the opening cysteine and the closing phenylalanine or tryptophan. The order of the fields is V gene, J gene, clone size, D gene, CDR3 protein, CDR3 DNA. The D gene is left open where the match is weak. Size is omitted from some rows. Given values are once, few, many or a class for expanded clones.

TRBV5-1	TRBJ2-1	.	.	CASSRPPGNEQFF	TGCGCCAGCTCTAGGCCCCCCGGCAATGAGCAGTTCTTC
TRBV4-3	TRBJ2-3	.	TRBD2	CASSRGLAGGRPRADTQYF	TGCGCCAGCAGCCGGGGACTAGCGGGAGGTCGTCCCAGGGCAGATACGCAGTATTTT
TRBV5-4	TRBJ2-6	once	TRBD1	CASSRDRVGIGANVLTF	TGTGCCAGCAGCCGAGACAGGGTGGGTATTGGGGCCAACGTCCTGACTTTC
TRBV5-1	TRBJ1-4	.	.	CASSTSGGELFF	TGCGCCAGCAGCACCTCGGGGGGCGAACTGTTTTTT
TRBV28	TRBJ2-7	.	.	CASSTNRKPGYF	TGTGCCAGCAGTACAAACAGGAAGCCGGGGTACTTC
TRBV4-1	TRBJ2-1	.	.	CASSPSGEEQFF	TGCGCCAGCAGCCCCTCAGGTGAGGAGCAGTTCTTC
TRBV12-3/TRBV12-4	TRBJ2-7	once	TRBD1	CASSFQGAYEQYF	TGTGCCAGCAGTTTTCAGGGGGCCTACGAGCAGTACTTC
TRBV2	TRBJ2-1	.	.	CASTRTGNEQFF	TGTGCCAGCACCCGAACAGGGAATGAGCAGTTCTTC
TRBV5-1	TRBJ2-5	.	.	CASSLTGSETQYF	TGCGCCAGCAGCTTGACTGGTTCGGAGACCCAGTACTTC
TRBV11-3	TRBJ2-3	.	.	CASSFSPPDTQYF	TGTGCCAGCAGCTTCTCCCCCCCAGATACGCAGTATTTT
TRBV4-1	TRBJ1-4	.	TRBD1	CASSQVVIGDRQNEKLFF	TGCGCCAGCAGCCAAGTTGTGATCGGGGACAGACAGAATGAAAAACTGTTTTTT
TRBV7-9	TRBJ1-4	.	.	CASSLRASEKLFF	TGTGCCAGCAGTTTGCGGGCTAGTGAAAAACTGTTTTTT
TRBV4-1	TRBJ2-7	.	TRBD2	CASSQASSGSYEQYF	TGCGCCAGCAGCCAAGCCTCTAGCGGGAGTTACGAGCAGTACTTC
TRBV7-2	TRBJ1-2	.	.	CASSQYSYPNYGYTF	TGTGCCAGCAGCCAATACAGCTACCCTAACTATGGCTACACCTTC
TRBV7-2	TRBJ1-2	.	TRBD1	CASSLLGQFYGYTF	TGTGCCAGCAGCTTATTGGGACAGTTCTATGGCTACACCTTC
TRBV7-6	TRBJ2-7	.	TRBD2	CASSPGAASGRNEQYF	TGTGCCAGCAGCCCAGGGGCGGCTAGCGGGAGAAACGAGCAGTACTTC
TRBV5-4	TRBJ2-7	.	TRBD2	CASSSGPGLAGGTYEQYF	TGTGCCAGCAGCTCCGGCCCAGGACTAGCGGGAGGGACCTACGAGCAGTACTTC
TRBV6-1	TRBJ1-6	few	.	CASSERFSQSGSPLHF	TGTGCCAGCAGTGAAAGATTCTCACAGTCAGGTTCACCCCTCCACTTT
TRBV6-4	TRBJ1-6	.	.	CASSDSGTNDSPLHF	TGTGCCAGCAGTGACTCGGGGACAAACGATTCACCCCTCCACTTT
TRBV10-2	TRBJ2-7	.	.	CASRTGPTYEQYF	TGCGCCAGCAGGACAGGACCTACCTACGAGCAGTACTTC
TRBV19	TRBJ1-1	once	.	CASSIGQGRVSTRGTEAFF	TGTGCCAGTAGTATAGGGCAGGGGAGAGTCTCCACCCGGGGTACTGAAGCTTTCTTT
TRBV28	TRBJ2-7	.	.	CASSLAPGTNEQYF	TGTGCCAGCAGTTTAGCCCCGGGGACAAACGAGCAGTACTTC
TRBV12-2	TRBJ2-1	.	.	CASRLEVAGGPGNEQFF	TGTGCAAGTCGCTTAGAGGTAGCGGGAGGGCCCGGTAATGAGCAGTTCTTC
TRBV7-9	TRBJ1-1	.	TRBD1	CASSLGQGRLTEAFF	TGTGCCAGCAGCTTGGGACAGGGTCGGTTGACTGAAGCTTTCTTT
TRBV27	TRBJ2-2	.	.	CASSSGATGELFF	TGTGCCAGCAGTTCGGGAGCCACCGGGGAGCTGTTTTTT
TRBV3-1/TRBV3-2	TRBJ2-1	.	TRBD2	CASSQGTRVSEQFF	TGTGCCAGCAGCCAAGGGACTAGAGTAAGTGAGCAGTTCTTC
TRBV7-8	TRBJ1-3	.	.	CASSPVGRAGNTIYF	TGTGCCAGCAGCCCCGTTGGCAGGGCTGGAAACACCATATATTTT
TRBV5-4	TRBJ2-1	.	TRBD2	CASSPGGLAGMNEQFF	TGTGCCAGCAGCCCCGGGGGACTAGCGGGTATGAATGAGCAGTTCTTC